The 9 T cell receptor beta chains listed next were all sequenced from one sample in a study of blood T cell repertoires in COVID-19. The assay was immunoSEQ multiplex PCR, and TCRdb's table has in-frame clones only and misses some. The table has some 42,000 clones, 85% seen once. Sequences were obtained from peripheral blood. These receptor sequences come from a man in his forties or fifties with active COVID-19.

The V gene is TRBV5-5, the J gene TRBJ2-1; the match to TRBD2 covers 8 bases. Germline assignment: CDR1 SGHKS and CDR2 YYEKEE (reference sequence). The J segment lost 5 bases and the V segment lost 1 base, leaving 5 bases of the junction unmatched. The length of the CDR3 is 15 residues. The CDR3 DNA reads TGTGCCAGCAGCTTGCGCCGGGAGGGGAACAATGAGCAGTTCTTC. As protein: CASSLRREGNNEQFF.

The chain joins TRBV9 to TRBJ2-4; perhaps TRBD2 as D (5 bases). Germline values: CDR1 SGDLS, CDR2 YYNGEE. The CDR3 consists of 16 residues. Trimming took off 4 bases at V and 7 bases at J, with 21 bases between the two ends. CDR3 in DNA: TGTGCCAGCAGCTTGAGTCTCGTCGAGCCGGGGAACATTCAGTACTTC. Its translation: CASSLSLVEPGNIQYF.

The V gene is TRBV25-1, the J gene TRBJ2-5, with D perhaps TRBD2 (7 bases). The CDR3 contains 13 residues. Germline CDR1 MGHDK, CDR2 SYGVNS. V lost 4 bases and J lost 4, with 10 bases in between. The CDR3 is CASSAGGGETQYF. The CDR3 DNA reads as TGTGCCAGCAGTGCGGGGGGCGGAGAGACCCAGTACTTC.

The genes are TRBV12-3 or TRBV12-4 and TRBJ2-7; D is unresolved. CDR3 length equals 13 residues. V lost 4 bases, J lost 4 bases, and 11 bases lay in between. Written as DNA, the CDR3 is TGTGCCAGCAGTTCCGGCCGAGCGTACGAGCAGTACTTC. Encoded protein: CASSSGRAYEQYF.

This chain connects TRBV7-9 to TRBJ1-5; no firm D call. The CDR3 length is 12 residues. Germline V gene lookup returns CDR1 SEHNR and CDR2 FQNEAQ (reference sequence). V was trimmed by 5 bases and J by 4 bases, leaving 6 bases between them. CDR3 loop: CASSGRNQPQHF. DNA of the CDR3: TGTGCCAGCAGCGGCAGGAATCAGCCCCAGCATTTT. Variable domain in full (rest from reference TRBV7-9 and TRBJ1-5): DTGVSQNPRHKITKRGQNVTFRCDPISEHNRLYWYRQTLGQGPEFLTYFQNEAQLEKSRLLSDRFSAERPKGSFSTLEIQRTEQGDSAMYLCASSGRNQPQHFGDGTRLSIL.

This rearrangement joins TRBV21-1 to TRBJ1-5; the table assigns TRBD1, which was not confirmed against the DNA. TRBV21-1 is a documented pseudogene. The length of the CDR3 is 15 residues. The CDR3: CASSKGQGISQPQHF. For the CDR3, the DNA is TGTGCCAGCAGCAAAGGACAGGGTATAAGTCAGCCCCAGCATTTT.

V and J are TRBV12-3 or TRBV12-4 and TRBJ2-1; 9 bases match TRBD2. The ends lost 7 bases at V and 10 bases at J; junction bases unmatched: 8. The CDR3 has 13 amino acids. CDR3 loop: CASTVAGVGEQFF. CDR3 in DNA: TGTGCCAGCACGGTAGCGGGGGTGGGGGAGCAGTTCTTC.

This clone was detected a few times. V gene TRBV6-5 combines with J gene TRBJ1-5; no definite D call. This CDR3 comprises 13 residues. Germline CDR1 reads MNHEY; CDR2 reads SVGAGI. V was shortened by 6 bases and J by 10 bases, with 16 bases between the two germline ends. The CDR3: CASRETGMDPQHF. As DNA, the CDR3 is TGTGCCAGCAGAGAGACGGGGATGGATCCCCAGCATTTT.

This sequence joins TRBV7-8 and TRBJ2-2; 12 bases align to TRBD2. The CDR3 loop spans 17 amino acids. The germline V gene encodes CDR1 SGHVS and CDR2 FQNEAQ. V gave up 1 base and J gave up 7 bases; unmatched junction bases: 7. The CDR3 DNA reads as TGTGCCAGCAGCTTAGGACGACTAGCGGGAGAACTCGGGGAGCTGTTTTTT. As protein: CASSLGRLAGELGELFF.